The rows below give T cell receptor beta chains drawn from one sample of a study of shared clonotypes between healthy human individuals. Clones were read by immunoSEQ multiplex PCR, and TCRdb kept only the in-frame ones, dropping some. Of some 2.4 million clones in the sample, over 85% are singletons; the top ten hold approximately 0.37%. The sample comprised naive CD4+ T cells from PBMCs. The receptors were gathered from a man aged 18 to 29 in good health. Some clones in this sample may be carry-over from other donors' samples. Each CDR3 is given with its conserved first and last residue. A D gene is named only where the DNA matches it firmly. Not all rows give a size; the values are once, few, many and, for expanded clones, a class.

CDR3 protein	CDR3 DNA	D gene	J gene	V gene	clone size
CASSLVEGGRYEQYF	TGTGCCAGCAGCTTAGTGGAGGGAGGGAGGTACGAGCAGTACTTC	TRBD2	TRBJ2-7	TRBV11-2	-
CASSRRTSGFYEQYF	TGTGCCAGCAGCAGAAGGACTAGCGGGTTCTACGAGCAGTACTTC	TRBD2	TRBJ2-7	TRBV7-8	-
CASSLGTSGYTDTQYF	TGCGCCAGCAGCTTAGGGACTAGCGGTTACACAGATACGCAGTATTTT	TRBD2	TRBJ2-3	TRBV5-1	-
CASRTSGSVDTQYF	TGCGCCAGCAGGACTAGCGGGAGTGTAGATACGCAGTATTTT	TRBD2	TRBJ2-3	TRBV5-1	-
CASSKSWGQRNEQFF	TGTGCCAGCAGCAAATCCTGGGGGCAGCGGAATGAGCAGTTCTTC	-	TRBJ2-1	TRBV21-1	once
CASSVGQGVAGELFF	TGCGCCAGCAGCGTAGGACAGGGGGTCGCCGGGGAGCTGTTTTTT	TRBD1	TRBJ2-2	TRBV5-1	-
CASTSLGGPNTIYF	TGTGCCAGTACCTCACTTGGGGGGCCAAACACCATATATTTT	-	TRBJ1-3	TRBV19	-
CASSFGQGPYNEQFF	TGTGCCAGCAGCTTCGGACAGGGCCCCTACAATGAGCAGTTCTTC	TRBD1	TRBJ2-1	TRBV5-4	once
CSVSTNTEAFF	TGCAGCGTTTCCACGAACACTGAAGCTTTCTTT	-	TRBJ1-1	TRBV29-1	-
CASSDLGGEQYF	TGTGCCAGCAGCGATTTAGGGGGGGAGCAGTACTTC	-	TRBJ2-7	TRBV6-5	-
CASTPFVGAPNTEAFF	TGTGCCAGTACCCCGTTTGTGGGGGCCCCGAACACTGAAGCTTTCTTT	-	TRBJ1-1	TRBV19	-
CASSQDLVSYNEQFF	TGTGCCAGCAGCCAAGATTTGGTCTCCTACAATGAGCAGTTCTTC	-	TRBJ2-1	TRBV4-2	-
CASSYLRGHPYEQYF	TGTGCCAGCAGTTACCTCAGGGGTCACCCCTACGAGCAGTACTTC	-	TRBJ2-7	TRBV6-5	-
CASSYSGGTQYF	TGTGCCAGTAGTTACTCCGGGGGGACGCAGTATTTT	TRBD2	TRBJ2-3	TRBV19	-
CASSSTTGAAGGYTF	TGTGCCAGCAGCTCGACGACAGGTGCCGCGGGCGGCTACACCTTC	-	TRBJ1-2	TRBV7-3	-
CASSARTGHNQPQHF	TGTGCCAGCAGTGCTAGGACAGGGCACAATCAGCCCCAGCATTTT	TRBD1	TRBJ1-5	TRBV2	-
CASSPLRPRGLGTQYF	TGTGCCAGCAGCCCCCTCCGTCCTAGAGGGCTAGGGACCCAGTACTTC	-	TRBJ2-5	TRBV14	-
CASSSRDSYFNEQYF	TGTGCCAGCAGTTCCCGGGACAGCTACTTTAACGAGCAGTACTTC	TRBD1	TRBJ2-7	TRBV6-6	-